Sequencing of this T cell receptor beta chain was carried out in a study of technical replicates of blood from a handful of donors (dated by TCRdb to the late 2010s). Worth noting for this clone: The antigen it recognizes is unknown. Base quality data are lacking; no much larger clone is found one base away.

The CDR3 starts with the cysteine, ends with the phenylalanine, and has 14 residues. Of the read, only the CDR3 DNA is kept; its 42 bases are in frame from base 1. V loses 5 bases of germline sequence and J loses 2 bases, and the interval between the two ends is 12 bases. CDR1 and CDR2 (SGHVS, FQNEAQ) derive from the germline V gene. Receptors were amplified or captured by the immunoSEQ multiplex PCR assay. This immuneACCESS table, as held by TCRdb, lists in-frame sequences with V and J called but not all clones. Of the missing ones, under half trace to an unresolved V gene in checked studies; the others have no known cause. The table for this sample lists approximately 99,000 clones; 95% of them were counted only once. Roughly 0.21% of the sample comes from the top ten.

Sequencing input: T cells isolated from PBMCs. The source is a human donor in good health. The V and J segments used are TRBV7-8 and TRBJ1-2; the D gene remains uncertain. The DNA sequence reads TGTGCCAGCAGCCTCCGCGAGGTGAACTATGGCTACACCTTC. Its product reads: CASSLREVNYGYTF.